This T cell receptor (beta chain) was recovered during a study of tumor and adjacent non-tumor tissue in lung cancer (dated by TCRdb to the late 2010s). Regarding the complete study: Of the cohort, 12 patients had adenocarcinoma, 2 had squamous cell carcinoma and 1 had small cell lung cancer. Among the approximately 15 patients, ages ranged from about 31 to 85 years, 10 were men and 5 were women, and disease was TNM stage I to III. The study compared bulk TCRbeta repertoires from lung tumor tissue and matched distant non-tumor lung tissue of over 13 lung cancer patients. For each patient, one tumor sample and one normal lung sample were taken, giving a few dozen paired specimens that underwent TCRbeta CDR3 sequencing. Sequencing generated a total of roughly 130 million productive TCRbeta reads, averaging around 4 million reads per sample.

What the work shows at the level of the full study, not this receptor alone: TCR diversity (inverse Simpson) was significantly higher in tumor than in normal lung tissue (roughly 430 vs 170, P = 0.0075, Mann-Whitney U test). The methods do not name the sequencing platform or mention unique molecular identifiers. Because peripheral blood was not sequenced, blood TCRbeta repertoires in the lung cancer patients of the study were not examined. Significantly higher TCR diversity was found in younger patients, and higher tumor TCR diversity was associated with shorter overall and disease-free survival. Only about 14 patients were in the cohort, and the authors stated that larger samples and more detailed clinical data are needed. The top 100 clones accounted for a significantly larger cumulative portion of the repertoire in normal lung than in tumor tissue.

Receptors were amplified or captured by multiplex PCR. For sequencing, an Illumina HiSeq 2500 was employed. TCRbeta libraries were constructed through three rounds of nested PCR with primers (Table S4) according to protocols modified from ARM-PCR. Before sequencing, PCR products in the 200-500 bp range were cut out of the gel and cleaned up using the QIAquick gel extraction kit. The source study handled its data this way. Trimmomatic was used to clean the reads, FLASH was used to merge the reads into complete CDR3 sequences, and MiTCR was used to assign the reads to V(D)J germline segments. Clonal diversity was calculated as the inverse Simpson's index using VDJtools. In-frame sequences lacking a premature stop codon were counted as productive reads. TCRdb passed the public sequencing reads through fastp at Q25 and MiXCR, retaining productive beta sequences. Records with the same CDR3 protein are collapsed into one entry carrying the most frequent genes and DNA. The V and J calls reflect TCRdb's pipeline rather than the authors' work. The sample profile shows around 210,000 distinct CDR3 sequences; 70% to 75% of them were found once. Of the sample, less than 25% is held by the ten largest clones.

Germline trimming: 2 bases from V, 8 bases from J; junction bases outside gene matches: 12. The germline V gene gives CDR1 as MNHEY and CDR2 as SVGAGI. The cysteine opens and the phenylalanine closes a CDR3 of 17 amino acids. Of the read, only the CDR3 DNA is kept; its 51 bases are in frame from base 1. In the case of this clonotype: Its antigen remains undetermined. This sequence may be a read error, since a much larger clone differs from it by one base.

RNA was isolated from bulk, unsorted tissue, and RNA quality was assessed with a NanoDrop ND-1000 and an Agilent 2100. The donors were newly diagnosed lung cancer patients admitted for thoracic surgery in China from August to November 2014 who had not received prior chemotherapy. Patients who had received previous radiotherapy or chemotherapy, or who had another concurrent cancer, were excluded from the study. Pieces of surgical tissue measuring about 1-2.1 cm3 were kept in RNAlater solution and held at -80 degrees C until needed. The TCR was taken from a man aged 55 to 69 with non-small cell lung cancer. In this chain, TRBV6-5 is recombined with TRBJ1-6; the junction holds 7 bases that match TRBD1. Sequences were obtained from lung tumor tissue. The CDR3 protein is CASSYARAGGWDSPLHF. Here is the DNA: TGTGCCAGCAGTTACGCGAGAGCAGGGGGATGGGATTCACCCCTCCACTTT.